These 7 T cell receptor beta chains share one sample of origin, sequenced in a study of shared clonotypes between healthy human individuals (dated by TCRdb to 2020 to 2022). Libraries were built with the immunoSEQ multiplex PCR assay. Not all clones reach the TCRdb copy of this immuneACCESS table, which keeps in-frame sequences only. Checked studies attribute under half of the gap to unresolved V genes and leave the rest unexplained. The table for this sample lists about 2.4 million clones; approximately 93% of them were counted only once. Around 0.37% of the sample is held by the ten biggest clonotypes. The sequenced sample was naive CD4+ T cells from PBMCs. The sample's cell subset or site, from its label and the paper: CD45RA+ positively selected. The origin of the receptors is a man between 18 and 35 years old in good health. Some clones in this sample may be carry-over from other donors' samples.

CDR3 in amino acids: CASTRLAGPKETQYF. CDR3 bases: TGCGCCAGCACAAGACTAGCGGGACCGAAAGAGACCCAGTACTTC. V and J are TRBV5-1 and TRBJ2-5, with 11 bases identical to TRBD2. Germline CDR1 is SGHRS and CDR2 is YFSETQ. The CDR3 is 15 residues long. V lost 6 bases to trimming and J lost 3 bases; unmatched junction nucleotides: 7.

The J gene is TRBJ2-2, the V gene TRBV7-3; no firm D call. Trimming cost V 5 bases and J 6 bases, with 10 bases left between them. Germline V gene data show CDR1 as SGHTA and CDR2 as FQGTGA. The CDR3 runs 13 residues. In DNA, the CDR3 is TGTGCCAGCAGCCCAGGAGAGCCCGGGGAGCTGTTTTTT. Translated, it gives CASSPGEPGELFF.

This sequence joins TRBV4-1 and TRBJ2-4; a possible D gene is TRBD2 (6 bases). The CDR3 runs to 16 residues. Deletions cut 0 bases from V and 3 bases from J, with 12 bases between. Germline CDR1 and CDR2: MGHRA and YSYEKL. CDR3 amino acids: CASSQDGRRVKNIQYF. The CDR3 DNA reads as TGCGCCAGCAGCCAAGATGGTCGGAGGGTCAAAAACATTCAGTACTTC.

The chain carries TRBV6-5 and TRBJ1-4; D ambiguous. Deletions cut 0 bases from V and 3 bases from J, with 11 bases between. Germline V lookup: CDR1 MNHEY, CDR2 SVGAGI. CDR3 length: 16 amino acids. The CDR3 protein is CASSYSMVAANEKLFF. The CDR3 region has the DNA TGTGCCAGCAGTTACTCGATGGTGGCGGCTAATGAAAAACTGTTTTTT.

The DNA of the CDR3 is TGTGCCAGCAGCAGCAAGGGGGGAAAAGCTGAAGCTTTCTTT. This sequence encodes CASSSKGGKAEAFF. The V gene is TRBV11-2, the J gene TRBJ1-1, with a weak D call TRBD1 (6 bases). The CDR3 consists of 14 residues. Germline V gives CDR1 SGHAT, CDR2 FQNNGV. The germline V and J ends were trimmed by 5 bases and 6 bases, with 16 bases remaining between them.

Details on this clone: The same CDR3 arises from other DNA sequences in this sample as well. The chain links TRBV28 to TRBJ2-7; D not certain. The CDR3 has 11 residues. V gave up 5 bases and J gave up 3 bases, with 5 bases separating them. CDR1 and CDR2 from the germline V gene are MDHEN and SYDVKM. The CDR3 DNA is TGTGCCAGCAGTCCTAACTACGAGCAGTACTTC. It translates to CASSPNYEQYF.

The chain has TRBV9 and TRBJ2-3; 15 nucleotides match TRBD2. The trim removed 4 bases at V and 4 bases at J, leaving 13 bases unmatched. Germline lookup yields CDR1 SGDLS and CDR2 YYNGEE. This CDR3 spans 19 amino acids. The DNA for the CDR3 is TGTGCCAGCAGCTCCAGAGGGACTAGCGGGAGGAGGAGGGCAGATACGCAGTATTTT. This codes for CASSSRGTSGRRRADTQYF.